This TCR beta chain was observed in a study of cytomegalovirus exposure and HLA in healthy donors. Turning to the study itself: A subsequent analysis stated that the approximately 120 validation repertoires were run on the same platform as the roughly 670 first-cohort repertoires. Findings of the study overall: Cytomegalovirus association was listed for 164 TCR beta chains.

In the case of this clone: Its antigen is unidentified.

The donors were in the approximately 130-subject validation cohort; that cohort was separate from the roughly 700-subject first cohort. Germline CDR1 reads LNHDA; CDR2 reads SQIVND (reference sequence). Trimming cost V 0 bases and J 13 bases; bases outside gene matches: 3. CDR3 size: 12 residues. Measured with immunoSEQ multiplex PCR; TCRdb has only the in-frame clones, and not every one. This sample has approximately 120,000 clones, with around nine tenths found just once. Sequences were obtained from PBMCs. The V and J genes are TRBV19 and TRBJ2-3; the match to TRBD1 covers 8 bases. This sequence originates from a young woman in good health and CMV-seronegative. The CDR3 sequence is CASSIDRGLKYF. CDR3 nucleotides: TGTGCCAGTAGTATAGACAGGGGGCTAAAGTATTTT. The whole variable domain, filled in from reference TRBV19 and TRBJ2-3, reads DGGITQSPKYLFRKEGQNVTLSCEQNLNHDAMYWYRQDPGQGLRLIYYSQIVNDFQKGDIAEGYSVSREKKESFPLTVTSAQKNPTAFYLCASSIDRGLKYFGPGTRLTVL.